Detailed here is one TCR beta chain. Its matching antigen is unknown. This specimen belongs to a study of a mutant IDH1 vaccine in newly diagnosed glioma. Study-wide background: The treated population exhibited a male proportion of roughly 62%, a female proportion of roughly 40%, and a mean age of about 39 years. Earlier treatment was radiotherapy, temozolomide, or both, with most getting both. Study-wide results and limits: Apparently unrelated to pseudoprogression were changes in the top peripheral T cell clonotypes.

Clones were sequenced by immunoSEQ multiplex PCR, and TCRdb holds only the in-frame ones, with some missing. This sample has more than 20,000 clones, with approximately 93% found just once. Specified time point: baseline, week 1 (first vaccination visit). Treatment specified: pre-vaccination baseline after standard-of-care therapy. Diagnosis in the donors showed new WHO grade 3 or 4 astrocytomas that were IDH1-mutant and ATRX-lost. There are 15 residues in the CDR3. J was trimmed by 11 bases and V by 1 base; bases with no gene match: 15. CDR1 GTSNPN and CDR2 SVGIG come from the germline V gene (reference sequence).

The chain recombines TRBV30 with TRBJ2-5; 8 bases match TRBD2. The material sequenced was PBMCs, taken from a glioma patient treated with radiotherapy, temozolomide or both. The clonotype was recovered from a man aged 25 to 40 with glioma. CDR3: CAWSASGTSLWEQYF. In nucleotides, the CDR3 is TGTGCCTGGAGTGCCTCCGGGACTAGTCTGTGGGAGCAGTACTTC.